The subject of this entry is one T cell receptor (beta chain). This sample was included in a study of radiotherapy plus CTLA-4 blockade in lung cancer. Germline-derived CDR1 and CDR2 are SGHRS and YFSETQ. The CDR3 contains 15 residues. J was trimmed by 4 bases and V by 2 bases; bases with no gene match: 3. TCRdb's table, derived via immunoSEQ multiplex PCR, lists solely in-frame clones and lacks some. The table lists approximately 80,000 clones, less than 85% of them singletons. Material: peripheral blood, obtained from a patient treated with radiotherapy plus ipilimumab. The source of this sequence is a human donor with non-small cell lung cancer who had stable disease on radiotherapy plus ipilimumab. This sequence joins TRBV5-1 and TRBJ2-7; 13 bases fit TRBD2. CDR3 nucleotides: TGCGCCAGCAGCTTAGGACTAGCGGGAGAATACGAGCAGTACTTC. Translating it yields CASSLGLAGEYEQYF.